One T cell receptor beta chain is described in this entry. Method: immunoSEQ multiplex PCR; TCRdb's copy keeps in-frame clones and lacks some. The sample has roughly 100,000 clones, approximately 91% seen once. The data originate from a study of T cell responses to AZD1222 COVID-19 vaccine. From germline, CDR1 is KGHDR and CDR2 SFDVKD. The CDR3 consists of 17 residues. V was cut by 3 bases and J by 3 bases, with 18 bases left in between. This TCR derives from an adult who received the AZD1222 COVID-19 vaccine. The sample consisted of peripheral blood, taken 28 days after the second AZD1222 dose. The V and J genes are TRBV24-1 and TRBJ2-3, with TRBD1 as a possible D gene (7 bases). The CDR3 DNA reads TGTGCCACCAGTGATCCCGGGAGAGGGGGCAGAACAGATACGCAGTATTTT. Amino acid sequence: CATSDPGRGGRTDTQYF.